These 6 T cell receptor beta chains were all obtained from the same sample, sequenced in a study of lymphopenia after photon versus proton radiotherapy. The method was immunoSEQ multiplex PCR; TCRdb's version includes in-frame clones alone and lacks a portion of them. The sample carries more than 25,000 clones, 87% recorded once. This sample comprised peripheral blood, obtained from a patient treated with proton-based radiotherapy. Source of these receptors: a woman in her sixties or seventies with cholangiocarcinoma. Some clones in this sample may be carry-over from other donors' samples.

Written as DNA, the CDR3 is TGTGCCAGCAGAACGCTCGACTCAGGCTCACCCCTCCACTTT. It codes for CASRTLDSGSPLHF. The rearrangement uses TRBV6-6 and TRBJ1-6; D is undetermined. The CDR3 is 14 residues long. Germline loops: CDR1 MNHNY, CDR2 SVGAGI (reference sequence). With 6 bases removed from V and 10 bases from J, the gap between germline ends came to 16 bases.

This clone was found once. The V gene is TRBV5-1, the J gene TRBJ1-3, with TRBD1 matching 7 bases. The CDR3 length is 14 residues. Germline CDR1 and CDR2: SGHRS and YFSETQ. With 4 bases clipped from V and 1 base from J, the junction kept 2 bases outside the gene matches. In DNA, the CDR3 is TGCGCCAGCAGCGGGGGACAGTCTGGAAACACCATATATTTT. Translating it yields CASSGGQSGNTIYF.

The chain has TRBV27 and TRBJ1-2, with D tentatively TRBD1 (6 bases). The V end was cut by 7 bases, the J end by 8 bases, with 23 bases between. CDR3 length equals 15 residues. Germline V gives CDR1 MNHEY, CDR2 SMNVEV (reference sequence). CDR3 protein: CASTIHRESGEGYTF. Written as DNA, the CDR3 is TGTGCCAGCACGATCCACAGGGAGTCCGGGGAAGGCTACACCTTC.

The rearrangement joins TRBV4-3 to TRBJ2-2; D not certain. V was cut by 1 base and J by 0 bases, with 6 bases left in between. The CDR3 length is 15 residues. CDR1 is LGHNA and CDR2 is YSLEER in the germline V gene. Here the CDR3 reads CASSQALPNTGELFF. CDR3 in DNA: TGCGCCAGCAGCCAAGCGTTACCGAACACCGGGGAGCTGTTTTTT.

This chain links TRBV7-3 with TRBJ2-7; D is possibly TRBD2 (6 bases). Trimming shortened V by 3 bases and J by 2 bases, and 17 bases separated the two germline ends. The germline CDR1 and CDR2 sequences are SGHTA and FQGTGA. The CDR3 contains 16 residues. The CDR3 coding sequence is TGTGCCAGCAGCTTTCGAGGGGCAGCGGGTACCTACGAGCAGTACTTC. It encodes CASSFRGAAGTYEQYF.

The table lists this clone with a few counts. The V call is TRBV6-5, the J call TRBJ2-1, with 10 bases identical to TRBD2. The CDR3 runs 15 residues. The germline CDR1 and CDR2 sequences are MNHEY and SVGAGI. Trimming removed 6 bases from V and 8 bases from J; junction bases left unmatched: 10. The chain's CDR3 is CASSTKRGGGHEQFF. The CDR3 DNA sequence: TGTGCCAGCAGCACAAAGCGGGGGGGCGGCCATGAGCAGTTCTTC.